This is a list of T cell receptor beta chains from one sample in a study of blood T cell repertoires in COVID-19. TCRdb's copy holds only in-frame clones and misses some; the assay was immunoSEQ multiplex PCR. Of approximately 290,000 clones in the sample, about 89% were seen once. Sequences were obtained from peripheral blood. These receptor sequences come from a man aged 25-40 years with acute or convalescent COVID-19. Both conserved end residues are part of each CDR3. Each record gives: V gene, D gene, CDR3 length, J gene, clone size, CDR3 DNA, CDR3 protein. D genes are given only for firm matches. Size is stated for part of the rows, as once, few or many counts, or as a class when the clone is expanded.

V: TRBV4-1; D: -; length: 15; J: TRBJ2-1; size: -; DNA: TGCGCCAGCAGCCAAGCGTCCTCCTATGACAATGAGCAGTTCTTC; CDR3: CASSQASSYDNEQFF
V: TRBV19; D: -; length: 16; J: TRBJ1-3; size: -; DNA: TGTGCCAGTTCCTCGGGAGGGCCCTCTTCTGGAAACACCATATATTTT; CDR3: CASSSGGPSSGNTIYF
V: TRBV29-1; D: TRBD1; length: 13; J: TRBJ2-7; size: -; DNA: TGCAGCGTTGCAGGGACAGGGGTTTCTAAGCAGTACTTC; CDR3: CSVAGTGVSKQYF
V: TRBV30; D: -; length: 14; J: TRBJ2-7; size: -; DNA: TGTGCCTGGAGTTTAGGGGGACCCACCTACGAGCAGTACTTC; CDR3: CAWSLGGPTYEQYF
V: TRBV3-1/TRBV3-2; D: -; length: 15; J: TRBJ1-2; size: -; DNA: TGTGCCCGCAGCCAAGGGGGGGGGCAGGGCTATGGCTACACCTTC; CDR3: CARSQGGGQGYGYTF
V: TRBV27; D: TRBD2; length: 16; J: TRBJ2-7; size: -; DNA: TGTGCCAGCAGTCCTAGAGCGGGGCCAGAATACTACGAGCAGTACTTC; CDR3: CASSPRAGPEYYEQYF
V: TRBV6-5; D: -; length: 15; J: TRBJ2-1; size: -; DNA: TGTGCCAGCGGAATGGACAGGGCGGGAGGGGGTGAGCAGTTCTTC; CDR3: CASGMDRAGGGEQFF
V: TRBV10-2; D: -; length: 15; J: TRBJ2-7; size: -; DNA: TGCGCCAGCACCCTAGGGGGGGTTAAAACCTACGAGCAGTACTTC; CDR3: CASTLGGVKTYEQYF
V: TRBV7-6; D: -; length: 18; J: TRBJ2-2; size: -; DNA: TGTGCCAGCAGCTTACCCCCCGGGACTGCTTCGAACACCGGGGAGCTGTTTTTT; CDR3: CASSLPPGTASNTGELFF
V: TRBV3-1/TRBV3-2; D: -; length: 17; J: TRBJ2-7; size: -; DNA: TGTGCCAGCAGCCAAGGTCTGAGAACCCGAAAATTCTACGAGCAGTACTTC; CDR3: CASSQGLRTRKFYEQYF
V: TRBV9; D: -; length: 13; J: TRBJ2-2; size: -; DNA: TGTGCCAGCAGCTCAGGGAACACCGGGGAGCTGTTTTTT; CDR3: CASSSGNTGELFF
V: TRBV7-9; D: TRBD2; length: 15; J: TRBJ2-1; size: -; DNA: TGTGCCAGCACAACCACACGGGACTATCAGAATGAGCAGTTCTTC; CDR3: CASTTTRDYQNEQFF
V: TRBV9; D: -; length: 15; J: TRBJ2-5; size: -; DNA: TGTGCCAGCAGCGGAGATGAGGCAGTTCAAGAGACCCAGTACTTC; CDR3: CASSGDEAVQETQYF
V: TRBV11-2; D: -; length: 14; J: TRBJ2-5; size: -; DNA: TGTGCCAGCAGCTTGACTCGCGTCGTGGAGACCCAGTACTTC; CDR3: CASSLTRVVETQYF
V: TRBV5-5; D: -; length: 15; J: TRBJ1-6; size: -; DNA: TGTGCCAGCAGCATCCGGGACACACCAAATTCACCCCTCCACTTT; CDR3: CASSIRDTPNSPLHF
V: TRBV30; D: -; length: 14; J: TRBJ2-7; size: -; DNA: TGTGCCTGGAGTGTAGGGGGGGGGCTCTACGAGCAGTACTTC; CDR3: CAWSVGGGLYEQYF
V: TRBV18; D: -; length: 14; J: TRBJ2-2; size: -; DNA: TGTGCCAGCTCACTGCGACGGGACACCGGGGAGCTGTTTTTT; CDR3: CASSLRRDTGELFF
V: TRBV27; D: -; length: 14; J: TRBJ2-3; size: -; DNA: TGTGCCAGCAGTAGGGACTCTGGCACAGATACGCAGTATTTT; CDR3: CASSRDSGTDTQYF
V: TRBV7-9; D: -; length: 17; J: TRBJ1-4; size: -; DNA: TGTGCCAGCAGCTTAGCCCTCACGAGGGATCCTAATGAAAAACTGTTTTTT; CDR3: CASSLALTRDPNEKLFF
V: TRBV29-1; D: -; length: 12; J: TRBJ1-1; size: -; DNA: TGCAGCGTTGAACGGGGGGTTACTGAAGCTTTCTTT; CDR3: CSVERGVTEAFF
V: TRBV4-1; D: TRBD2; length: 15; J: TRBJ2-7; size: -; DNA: TGCGCCAGCAGCCAAGATTGGGCGGGAGACTTCGAGCAGTACTTC; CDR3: CASSQDWAGDFEQYF
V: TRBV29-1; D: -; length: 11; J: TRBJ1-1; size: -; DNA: TGCAGCGTTCGCAGGGTGGCTGAAGCTTTCTTT; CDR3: CSVRRVAEAFF
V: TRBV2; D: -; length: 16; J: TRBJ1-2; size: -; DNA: TGTGCCAGCAGTGCTTATACAGGGCATAGGATCTATGGCTACACCTTC; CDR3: CASSAYTGHRIYGYTF
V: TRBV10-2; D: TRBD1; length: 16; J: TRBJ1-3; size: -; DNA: TGCGCCAGCAGGGCCGGGACAGGGAGAGCTGGAAACACCATATATTTT; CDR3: CASRAGTGRAGNTIYF
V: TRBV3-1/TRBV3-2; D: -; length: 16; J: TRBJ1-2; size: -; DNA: TGTGCCAGCAGCCAAGATTGGGGCAGGGGATTCGGTGGCTACACCTTC; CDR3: CASSQDWGRGFGGYTF
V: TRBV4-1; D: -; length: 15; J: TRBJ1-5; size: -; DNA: TGCGCCAGCAGCCAAGACGGCAGGGAACATCAGCCCCAGCATTTT; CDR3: CASSQDGREHQPQHF
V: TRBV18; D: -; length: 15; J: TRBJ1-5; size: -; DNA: TGTGCCAGCTCACTCGGGGTTTTCGGCAATCAGCCCCAGCATTTT; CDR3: CASSLGVFGNQPQHF
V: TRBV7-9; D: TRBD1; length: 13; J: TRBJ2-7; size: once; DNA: TGTGCCAGCAGCCGGGACAGGAACTACGAGCAGTACTTC; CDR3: CASSRDRNYEQYF
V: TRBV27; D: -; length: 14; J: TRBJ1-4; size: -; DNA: TGTGCCAGCAGTTCCTTCGGGGTTAATGAAAAACTGTTTTTT; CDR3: CASSSFGVNEKLFF
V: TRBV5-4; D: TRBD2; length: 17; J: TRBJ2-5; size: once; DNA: TGTGCCAGCAGCTTGGAGACTAGCGGGAGTGGGGTGGAGACCCAGTACTTC; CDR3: CASSLETSGSGVETQYF
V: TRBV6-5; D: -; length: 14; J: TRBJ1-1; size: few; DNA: TGTGCCAGCAGTTTGTCCAGGGTGAACACTGAAGCTTTCTTT; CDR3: CASSLSRVNTEAFF
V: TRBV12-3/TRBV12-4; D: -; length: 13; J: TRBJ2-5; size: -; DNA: TGTGCCAGCAGTTTCAGGGTTCAAGAGACCCAGTACTTC; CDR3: CASSFRVQETQYF
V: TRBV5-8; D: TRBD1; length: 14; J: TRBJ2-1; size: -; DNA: TGTGCCAGCAGCTTGCAGGGGGCATACAATGAGCAGTTCTTC; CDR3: CASSLQGAYNEQFF
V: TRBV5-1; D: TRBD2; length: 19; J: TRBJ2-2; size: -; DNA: TGCGCCAGCAGCTTGGGTTCCCCTAGCGGGAGTGTAAACACCGGGGAGCTGTTTTTT; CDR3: CASSLGSPSGSVNTGELFF
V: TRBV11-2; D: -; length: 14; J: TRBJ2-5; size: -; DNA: TGTGCCAGCAGCTTAGCCGGGACTGGGGAGACCCAGTACTTC; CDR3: CASSLAGTGETQYF
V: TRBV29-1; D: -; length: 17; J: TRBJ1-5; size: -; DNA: TGCAGCGTTGAAGGAGGACTATATTTCTATAGCAATCAGCCCCAGCATTTT; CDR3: CSVEGGLYFYSNQPQHF
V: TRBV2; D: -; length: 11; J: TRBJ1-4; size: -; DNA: TGTGCCAGCAACGGGAGGGAAAAACTGTTTTTT; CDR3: CASNGREKLFF
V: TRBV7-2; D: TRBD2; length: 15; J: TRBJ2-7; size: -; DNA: TGTGCCAGCAGCTTAGCGGCGCGGGGGGCCTACGAGCAGTACTTC; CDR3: CASSLAARGAYEQYF
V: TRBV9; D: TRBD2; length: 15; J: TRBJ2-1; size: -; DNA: TGTGCCAGCAGCGGGCCGGGGGGAGCCTACAATGAGCAGTTCTTC; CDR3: CASSGPGGAYNEQFF
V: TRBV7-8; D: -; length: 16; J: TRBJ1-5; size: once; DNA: TGTGCCAGCAGCTCAATACCAGGACATGCAGCTCAGCCCCAGCATTTT; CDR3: CASSSIPGHAAQPQHF
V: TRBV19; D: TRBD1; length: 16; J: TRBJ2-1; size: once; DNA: TGTGCCAGTAGTATAAACTGGGACAGGTATAGCAGTGAGCAGTTCTTC; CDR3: CASSINWDRYSSEQFF
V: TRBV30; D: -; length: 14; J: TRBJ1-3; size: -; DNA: TGTGCCTGGAGTGTATCAGGGGCTGGAAACACCATATATTTT; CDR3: CAWSVSGAGNTIYF
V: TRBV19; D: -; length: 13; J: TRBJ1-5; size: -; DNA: TGTGCCAGTAAATTTCAGGGTAATCAGCCCCAGCATTTT; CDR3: CASKFQGNQPQHF
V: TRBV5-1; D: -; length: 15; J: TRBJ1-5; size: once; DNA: TGCGCCAGCAGCTCCGATGGGGCGATTAATCAGCCCCAGCATTTT; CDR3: CASSSDGAINQPQHF
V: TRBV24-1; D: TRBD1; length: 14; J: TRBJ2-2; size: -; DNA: TGTGCCACCCATGGGACAGGGGGAGCCGGGGAGCTGTTTTTT; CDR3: CATHGTGGAGELFF
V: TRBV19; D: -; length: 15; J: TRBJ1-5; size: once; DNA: TGTGCCAGTAGTATTACAGGTTATAGCAATCAGCCCCAGCATTTT; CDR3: CASSITGYSNQPQHF
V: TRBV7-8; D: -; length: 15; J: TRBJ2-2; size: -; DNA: TGTGCCAGCAGCCTTGACAGTATTTACACCGGGGAGCTGTTTTTT; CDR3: CASSLDSIYTGELFF